One T cell receptor beta chain is described in this entry. Its antigen is unidentified. The data were obtained in a study of CD8 T cells in ankylosing spondylitis. Points from the study as a whole: What seemed typical of ankylosing spondylitis blood was a TCR beta motif built from eight highly homologous variants.

Germline CDR1 reads ENHRY; CDR2 reads SYGVKD. This CDR3 has 14 residues. Trimming took off 0 bases at V and 3 bases at J, with 7 bases between the two ends. TCRdb processed the 5' RACE reads anew with MiXCR; each CDR3 protein has one entry. This sample has some 840,000 distinct CDR3 sequences, with 10% to 15% found just once. The source is a male donor with ankylosing spondylitis. The chain has TRBV10-3 and TRBJ2-3; D remains unclear. Material: blood, either unsorted or a sorted T cell fraction (not recorded which). Here the CDR3 DNA reads TGTGCCATCAGTGAGTCGGTCGGGACAGATACGCAGTATTTT. Its translation: CAISESVGTDTQYF.